This T cell receptor beta chain derives from a study of blood T cell repertoires in COVID-19. Study details: Acute and convalescent COVID-19 specimens originated in the United States, Italy and Spain. T cells, B-cell-depleted T cells, or PBMCs supplied cDNA or gDNA.

As handled by the study authors: Reference gene primers were amplified, and this amplification served to estimate nucleated cell counts. Here immunoSEQ multiplex PCR was the method, and the copy in TCRdb shows in-frame clones only, minus some. That table is the source of V, J and clone size, and D and trimming were worked out from the DNA. The data contain under 250,000 clones, roughly 85% of them singletons. Participants were placed into cohorts based on the clinical history they reported. Losses at the gene ends were 6 bases for V and 2 bases for J; bases not matched to a gene: 6. This CDR3 is built from 14 residues. Germline CDR1 is LNHDA and CDR2 is SQIVND (reference sequence).

The receptor comes from a woman aged 45-65 years with acute COVID-19. V and J are TRBV19 and TRBJ1-2; 7 bases are a match to TRBD1. The sequenced sample consisted of PBMCs or T cells enriched from blood (not recorded which). Here the CDR3 DNA reads TGTGCCAGTAGGAGGGGGCTCTTAAACTATGGCTACACCTTC. It specifies CASRRGLLNYGYTF.